These 21 T cell receptor beta chains came from one sample sequenced in a study of beta chain features in type 1 diabetes. Findings of the study overall: Among all four CD4+ subsets, Type 1 diabetes patients had TCRB CDR3s that were moderately but significantly shorter.

These TCRs' antigens remain unknown. Expressed TCRB transcripts were sequenced because the isolated RNA had all been reverse transcribed beforehand. Profiled with immunoSEQ multiplex PCR; TCRdb holds only in-frame clones, not every one. The sample includes 100,000 to 150,000 clones, roughly a sixth of them seen just once. The sequencing sample was made of central memory CD4+ T cells from blood. Receptors originate from a man aged 18 to 30 with type 1 diabetes.

This clone was seen more than once but under ten times. This chain links TRBV5-4 with TRBJ2-5, with D perhaps matching TRBD1 (5 bases). There are 15 residues in the CDR3. Germline V lookup: CDR1 SGHNT, CDR2 YYREEE (reference sequence). The V and J ends lost 0 bases and 3 bases respectively, with 12 bases between them. CDR3 sequence: CASSLGQWEKETQYF. The CDR3 DNA sequence: TGTGCCAGCAGCTTGGGACAGTGGGAAAAAGAGACCCAGTACTTC.

The table lists this clone with a few counts. The chain employs TRBV6-5 and TRBJ2-5; D ambiguous. This CDR3 is built from 13 residues. Between the trimmed V and J ends, which lost 5 bases and 5 bases, there was a span of 12 bases. The germline V gene has CDR1 MNHEY and CDR2 SVGAGI. The CDR3 DNA reads TGTGCCAGCAGTGGAGTTGGTCTTGAGACCCAGTACTTC. It translates to CASSGVGLETQYF.

As for this clone: One end of the junction fails to match germline, which may point to a read error. The V call is TRBV7-7, the J call TRBJ2-5; no clear D gene. The V gene's germline CDR1 is SSHAT and CDR2 FNYEAQ (reference sequence). The CDR3 extends over 13 amino acids. CDR3 nucleotide sequence: TGTGCTAGCAGCCCCCAGGAACAAGAGACCCAGTACTTC. Residues: CASSPQEQETQYF.

The CDR3 bases are TGTGCCAGCAGCCCCTCGGTACAGAGAGAGTACGAGCAGTACTTC. Its translation is CASSPSVQREYEQYF. This chain connects TRBV2 to TRBJ2-7; D is undetermined. Trimming stripped 6 bases from V and 4 bases from J, with 19 bases between. The CDR3 spans 15 residues. Germline values: CDR1 SNHLY, CDR2 FYNNEI. Complete variable domain (other parts from reference TRBV2 and TRBJ2-7): EPEVTQTPSHQVTQMGQEVILRCVPISNHLYFYWYRQILGQKVEFLVSFYNNEISEKSEIFDDQFSVERPDGSNFTLKIRSTKLEDSAMYFCASSPSVQREYEQYFGPGTRLTVT.

This clone was picked up a small number of times. The chain couples TRBV7-2 to TRBJ2-7; D uncertain. CDR1 SGHTA and CDR2 FQGNSA come from the germline V gene. The germline V and J ends were trimmed by 3 bases and 3 bases, with 6 bases remaining between them. The CDR3 runs to 12 residues. The CDR3 spells CASSFRIYEQYF. The DNA of the CDR3 is TGTGCCAGCAGCTTTCGAATCTACGAGCAGTACTTC.

There are a few counts of this clone. CDR3: CASSFLQGIFYNEQFF. In DNA, the CDR3 is TGTGCCAGCAGCTTTCTTCAGGGGATCTTCTACAATGAGCAGTTCTTC. The rearrangement joins TRBV7-8 to TRBJ2-1, with D possibly being TRBD1 (6 bases). The CDR3 length is 16 residues. The V gene's germline CDR1 is SGHVS and CDR2 FQNEAQ. V gave up 3 bases and J gave up 3 bases, with 15 bases separating them. The full variable domain, completed using reference TRBV7-8 and TRBJ2-1, is GAGVSQSPRYKVAKRGQDVALRCDPISGHVSLFWYQQALGQGPEFLTYFQNEAQLDKSGLPSDRFFAERPEGSVSTLKIQRTQQEDSAVYLCASSFLQGIFYNEQFFGPGTRLTVL.

This clone was counted between two and nine times. The chain has TRBV7-2 and TRBJ2-4; possibly TRBD1 or TRBD2 for D (5 bases each). V was shortened by 4 bases and J by 3 bases, with 16 bases between the two germline ends. This CDR3 comprises 16 residues. Per the germline V gene, CDR1 is SGHTA and CDR2 is FQGNSA. The CDR3 nucleotides are TGTGCCAGCAGCTCACCCCGCGGGCAGGGCAAAAACATTCAGTACTTC. Encoded protein: CASSSPRGQGKNIQYF.

This clone was counted many times. The chain employs TRBV7-9 and TRBJ2-6; TRBD1 or TRBD2 may be the D gene (5 bases each). The CDR3 runs 15 residues. Germline CDR1 reads SEHNR; CDR2 reads FQNEAQ (reference sequence). The V end was cut by 5 bases, the J end by 4 bases, with 12 bases between. CDR3 coding DNA: TGTGCCAGCAGCCCCAGAGGGGCCGGGGCCAACGTCCTGACTTTC. Its translation: CASSPRGAGANVLTF.

This clone came up many times. The chain uses TRBV29-1 and TRBJ2-1; the match to TRBD1 covers 9 bases. Per the germline V gene, CDR1 is SQVTM and CDR2 is ANQGSEA. CDR3 length: 13 amino acids. J was trimmed by 6 bases and V by 3 bases; bases with no gene match: 3. The CDR3 DNA is TGCAGCGTTGACGTGACAGGGGGCAATGAGCAGTTCTTC. This sequence encodes CSVDVTGGNEQFF.

The chain employs TRBV11-2 and TRBJ2-5, with a weak D call TRBD2 (5 bases). CDR3 length equals 17 residues. The V gene's germline CDR1 is SGHAT and CDR2 FQNNGV. V gave up 1 base and J gave up 2 bases, with 17 bases separating them. The CDR3 reads CASSLGGWGAGQETQYF. The CDR3 DNA reads TGTGCCAGCAGCTTAGGGGGTTGGGGAGCTGGTCAAGAGACCCAGTACTTC.

The chain couples TRBV18 to TRBJ2-2, with D uncertain. Germline V gene lookup returns CDR1 KGHSH and CDR2 LQKENI. Trimming stripped 6 bases from V and 0 bases from J, with 14 bases between. This CDR3 contains 16 residues. The CDR3 region is CASSPPARTNTGELFF. In nucleotides, the CDR3 is TGTGCCAGCTCCCCCCCCGCCCGGACGAACACCGGGGAGCTGTTTTTT.

The V gene is TRBV29-1, the J gene TRBJ2-7, with a tentative D call TRBD2 (6 bases). CDR1 and CDR2 (germline): SQVTM, ANQGSEA. This CDR3 region has 11 residues. V shed 6 bases and J shed 5 bases, with 11 bases lying between them. Here the CDR3 reads CSVGGLDEQYF. Here the CDR3 DNA reads TGCAGCGTGGGGGGACTGGACGAGCAGTACTTC.

The V call is TRBV5-1, the J call TRBJ1-1; possible D gene TRBD1, 6 bases. The CDR3 has 15 residues. Germline values: CDR1 SGHRS, CDR2 YFSETQ. Trimming stripped 5 bases from V and 0 bases from J, with 14 bases between. CDR3 sequence reads: CASRRLGGMNTEAFF. The CDR3 DNA reads TGCGCCAGCAGAAGATTAGGGGGAATGAACACTGAAGCTTTCTTT. Full variable domain (rest looked up from reference TRBV5-1 and TRBJ1-1): KAGVTQTPRYLIKTRGQQVTLSCSPISGHRSVSWYQQTPGQGLQFLFEYFSETQRNKGNFPGRFSGRQFSNSRSEMNVSTLELGDSALYLCASRRLGGMNTEAFFGQGTRLTVV.

The chain joins TRBV7-9 to TRBJ2-7; D is unclear. Germline V gives CDR1 SEHNR, CDR2 FQNEAQ (reference sequence). The CDR3 totals 13 residues. Trimming cost V 5 bases and J 6 bases, with 14 bases left between them. The CDR3 loop reads CASSINRDLEQYF. The CDR3 DNA follows: TGTGCCAGCAGCATAAATCGAGACCTCGAGCAGTACTTC.

V and J are TRBV9 and TRBJ1-1; possible D gene TRBD1, 5 bases. The V and J ends lost 5 bases and 3 bases respectively, with 14 bases between them. Germline V gives CDR1 SGDLS, CDR2 YYNGEE. This CDR3 is built from 14 residues. CDR3 DNA: TGTGCCAGCAGTTTTGGGGGGACGCACACTGAAGCTTTCTTT. Protein sequence: CASSFGGTHTEAFF.

As regards this clone: A junction end diverges from the germline sequence, so it may reflect a read error. In nucleotides, the CDR3 is TGCAGCGTCGCCAACAGCTACTCCAGCTTT. Its protein is CSVANSYSSF. V usage is TRBV29-1 and J usage is TRBJ1-1; D gene ambiguous. The CDR3 loop spans 10 amino acids. Germline V gene sequence: CDR1 SQVTM, CDR2 ANQGSEA.

V gene TRBV11-1 combines with J gene TRBJ1-1; D unclear. The ends were cut back, 5 bases at V and 5 bases at J, with 9 bases in the middle. CDR1 and CDR2 from the germline V gene are SGHAT and FQDESV (reference sequence). The CDR3 spans 12 residues. The CDR3 sequence is CASSAERTEAFF. In DNA, the CDR3 is TGTGCCAGCAGCGCAGAGCGAACTGAAGCTTTCTTT.

This clone was seen more than once but under ten times. This may come from a read error, since a much larger clone is one base off. This chain joins TRBV7-6 and TRBJ2-3; D gene ambiguous. CDR1 SGHVS and CDR2 FNYEAQ come from the germline V gene. V shed 4 bases and J shed 2 bases, with 1 base lying between them. The CDR3 runs 11 residues. The DNA of the CDR3 is TGTGCCAGCAGCTCCACAGATACGCAGTATTTT. Its protein product is CASSSTDTQYF.

This clone was picked up a small number of times. The J gene is TRBJ2-5, the V gene TRBV25-1; 11 positions agree with TRBD2. Germline-derived CDR1 and CDR2 are MGHDK and SYGVNS. There are 16 residues in the CDR3. The V and J ends lost 6 bases and 0 bases, in that order; junction bases with no gene match: 6. The CDR3 bases are TGTGCCAGCAGCGAGATGACTAGCGGGGACCAAGAGACCCAGTACTTC. Amino acid sequence: CASSEMTSGDQETQYF.

The chain carries TRBV25-1 and TRBJ1-6; D ambiguous. This CDR3 is built from 15 residues. The germline gives CDR1 MGHDK, CDR2 SYGVNS. V lost 4 bases, J lost 0 bases, and 7 bases lay in between. The CDR3 nucleotides are TGTGCCAGCAGTGGTCGCAGCTCCTATAATTCACCCCTCCACTTT. Translation: CASSGRSSYNSPLHF.

The gene calls are TRBV7-3 and TRBJ2-7, with D perhaps matching TRBD1 or TRBD2 (6 bases each). The CDR3 has 15 amino acids. The germline V gene encodes CDR1 SGHTA and CDR2 FQGTGA. Trimming pared 1 base from V and 6 bases from J, leaving 16 bases between. The chain's CDR3 is CASSLIGGAAAEQYF. The CDR3 DNA reads as TGTGCCAGCAGCTTAATCGGGGGCGCAGCGGCCGAGCAGTACTTC. Combining the CDR3 with reference TRBV7-3 and TRBJ2-7 gives the whole variable domain GAGVSQTPSNKVTEKGKYVELRCDPISGHTALYWYRQSLGQGPEFLIYFQGTGAADDSGLPNDRFFAVRPEGSVSTLKIQRTERGDSAVYLCASSLIGGAAAEQYFGPGTRLTVT.